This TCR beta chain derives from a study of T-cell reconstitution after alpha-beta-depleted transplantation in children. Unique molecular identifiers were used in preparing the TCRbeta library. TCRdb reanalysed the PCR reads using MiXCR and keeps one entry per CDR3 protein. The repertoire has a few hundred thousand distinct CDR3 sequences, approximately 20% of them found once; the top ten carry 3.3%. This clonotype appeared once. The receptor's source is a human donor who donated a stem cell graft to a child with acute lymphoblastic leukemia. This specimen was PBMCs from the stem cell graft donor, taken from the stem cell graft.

In DNA form, the CDR3 reads TGTGCCTGGAGTCCCCTCTTGACTAGCGTGAACACCGGGGAGCTGTTTTTT. Its translation: CAWSPLLTSVNTGELFF. The chain employs TRBV30 and TRBJ2-2; 8 bases are shared with TRBD2. The CDR3 is made up of 17 amino acids. Germline V gives CDR1 GTSNPN, CDR2 SVGIG (reference sequence). V lost 2 bases and J lost 1; bases outside the gene matches: 9.